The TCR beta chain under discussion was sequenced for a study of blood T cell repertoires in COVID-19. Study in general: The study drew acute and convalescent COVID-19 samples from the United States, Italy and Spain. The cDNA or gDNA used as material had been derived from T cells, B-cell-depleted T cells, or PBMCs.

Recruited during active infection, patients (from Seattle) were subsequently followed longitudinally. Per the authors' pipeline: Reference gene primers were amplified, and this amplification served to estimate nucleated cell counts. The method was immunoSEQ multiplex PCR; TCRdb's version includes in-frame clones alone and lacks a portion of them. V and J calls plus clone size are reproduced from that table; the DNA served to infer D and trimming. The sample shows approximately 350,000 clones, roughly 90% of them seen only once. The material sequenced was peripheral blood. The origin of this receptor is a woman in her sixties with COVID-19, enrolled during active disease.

CDR3 DNA sequence: TGTGCCAGCAGTGAAAGGGCGGGTCGGTTCGCCTATAATTCACCCCTCCACTTT. This gives the protein CASSERAGRFAYNSPLHF. The chain joins TRBV6-1 to TRBJ1-6, with unresolved D. CDR3 size: 18 residues. Germline V gives CDR1 MNHNS, CDR2 SASEGT. Trimming removed 2 bases from V and 2 bases from J, with 16 bases in between.